The clone carrying this TCR beta chain was observed a handful of times. Its antigen remains unknown. Researchers reported sorting CD4+ naive, central memory, regulatory and stem cell-like memory cells via CD45RO/CCR7/CD25/CD127/CD95/CD27. This specimen comes from a study of beta chain features in type 1 diabetes. Study outcomes and limitations: There was a possibility that cDNA sequencing over-represented cells with high TCR expression. All four CD4+ subsets from Type 1 diabetes patients carried moderately but significantly shorter TCRB CDR3s.

Expressed TCRB transcripts were sequenced, since all the RNA that had been isolated was reverse transcribed. Here immunoSEQ multiplex PCR was the method, and the copy in TCRdb shows in-frame clones only, minus some. Counted here are nearly 700,000 clones, roughly 12% occurring once; the ten biggest clones make up less than 0.025%. The sequencing input was naive CD4+ T cells from blood. The TCR comes from a young man with type 1 diabetes.

Here the CDR3 reads CAWRRTEGHTDTQYF. In DNA form, the CDR3 reads TGTGCCTGGAGGCGAACGGAGGGGCACACAGATACGCAGTATTTT. J is TRBJ2-3 and V is TRBV30; weak D call: TRBD2 (6 bases). This CDR3 has 15 amino acids. Trimming stripped 3 bases from V and 2 bases from J, with 15 bases between. Per germline, CDR1 GTSNPN and CDR2 SVGIG (reference sequence).